This T cell receptor beta chain was found in a study of blood T cells in healthy people across ages. Study conclusions and caveats: Age advanced and TCR beta diversity per million T cells fell, roughly linearly.

CDR1 is MGHRA, CDR2 YSYEKL, per germline. This CDR3 comprises 15 residues. Germline trimming cut 3 bases from V and 7 bases from J; bases unmatched to any gene: 8. With respect to this clonotype: Its antigen remains unknown.

Together with a sample-barcoded 5' primer, a J-beta primer mix was included in a second PCR lasting about 7 to 12 cycles. Every sample returned 2.5 million or more CDR3-containing paired-end reads. Using its own MiXCR run on the 5' RACE reads, TCRdb lists one record per CDR3 protein. This sample has over 1,300,000 distinct CDR3 sequences; roughly 60% occur once, and the top ten carry over 6.5%. Total RNA was isolated from each sample in quantities of at least 6 micrograms. The source is a man younger than 30 in good health. The specimen was blood. The chain carries TRBV4-1 and TRBJ1-5; TRBD1 agrees at 8 bases. CDR3 nucleotide sequence: TGCGCCAGCAGCCATCCCGACAGGGGCGAGCAGCCCCAGCATTTT. The encoded protein is CASSHPDRGEQPQHF.